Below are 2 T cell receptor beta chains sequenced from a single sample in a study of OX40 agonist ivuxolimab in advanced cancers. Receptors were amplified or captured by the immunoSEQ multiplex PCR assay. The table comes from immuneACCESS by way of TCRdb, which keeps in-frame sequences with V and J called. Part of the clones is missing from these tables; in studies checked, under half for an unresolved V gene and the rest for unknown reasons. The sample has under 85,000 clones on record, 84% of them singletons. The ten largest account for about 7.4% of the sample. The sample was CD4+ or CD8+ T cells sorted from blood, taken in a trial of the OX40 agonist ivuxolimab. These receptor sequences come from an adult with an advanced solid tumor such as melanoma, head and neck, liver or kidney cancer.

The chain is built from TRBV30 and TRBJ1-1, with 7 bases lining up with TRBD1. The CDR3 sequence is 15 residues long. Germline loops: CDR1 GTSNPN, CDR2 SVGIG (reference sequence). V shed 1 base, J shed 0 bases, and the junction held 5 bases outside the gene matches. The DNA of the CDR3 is TGTGCCTGGAGTGCGACAGGGACGATGAACACTGAAGCTTTCTTT. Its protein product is CAWSATGTMNTEAFF.

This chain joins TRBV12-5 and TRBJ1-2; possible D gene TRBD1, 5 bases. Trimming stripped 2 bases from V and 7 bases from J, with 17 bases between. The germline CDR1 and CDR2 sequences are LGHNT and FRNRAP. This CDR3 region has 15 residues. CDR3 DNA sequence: TGTGCTAGTGGTTTGATCAACACAGGCGTCGCTGGCTACACCTTC. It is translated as CASGLINTGVAGYTF.